The T cell receptor (beta chain) described here comes from a study of shared clonotypes between healthy human individuals. The CDR3 has 16 amino acids. V dropped 2 bases and J dropped 0; count of bases not matched to a gene: 7. Germline CDR1 and CDR2: SGDLS and YYNGEE. Terminally differentiated effector memory CD45RA+ cells were excluded by CCR7 positive selection of CD45RO-negative cells. The repertoire was sequenced with immunoSEQ multiplex PCR; TCRdb's copy has only in-frame clones and lacks some. This sample yields approximately 840,000 clones, of which approximately 96% are seen a single time; less than 0.25% belongs to the top ten.

The receptor was derived from a man aged 25 to 40 in good health. V usage is TRBV9 and J usage is TRBJ2-5; 7 positions match TRBD1. The sample comprised naive CD8+ T cells sorted from blood. The CDR3 region is CASSVGTEIYQETQYF. The CDR3 DNA follows: TGTGCCAGCAGCGTTGGGACAGAGATTTACCAAGAGACCCAGTACTTC.